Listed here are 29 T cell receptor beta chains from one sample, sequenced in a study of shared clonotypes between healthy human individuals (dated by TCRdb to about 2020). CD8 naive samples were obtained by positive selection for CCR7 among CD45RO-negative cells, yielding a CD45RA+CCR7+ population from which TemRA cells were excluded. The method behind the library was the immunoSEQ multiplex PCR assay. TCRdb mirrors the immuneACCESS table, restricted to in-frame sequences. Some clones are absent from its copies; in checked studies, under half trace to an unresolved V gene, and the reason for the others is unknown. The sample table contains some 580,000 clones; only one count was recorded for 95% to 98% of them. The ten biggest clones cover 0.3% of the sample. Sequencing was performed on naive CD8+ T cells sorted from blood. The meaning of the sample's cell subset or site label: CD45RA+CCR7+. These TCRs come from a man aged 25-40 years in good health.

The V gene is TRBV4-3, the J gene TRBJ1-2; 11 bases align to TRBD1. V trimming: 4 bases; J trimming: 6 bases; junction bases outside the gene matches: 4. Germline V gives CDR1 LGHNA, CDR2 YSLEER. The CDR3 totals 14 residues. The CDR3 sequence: CASSPWGQGDGYTF. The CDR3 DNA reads TGCGCCAGCAGCCCTTGGGGACAGGGGGATGGCTACACCTTC.

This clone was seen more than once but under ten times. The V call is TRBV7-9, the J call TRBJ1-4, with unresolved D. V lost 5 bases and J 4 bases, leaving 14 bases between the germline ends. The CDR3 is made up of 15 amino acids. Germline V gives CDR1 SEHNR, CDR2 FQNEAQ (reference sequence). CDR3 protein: CASSLTPPGNEKLFF. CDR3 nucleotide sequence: TGTGCCAGCAGCCTCACTCCCCCCGGTAATGAAAAACTGTTTTTT.

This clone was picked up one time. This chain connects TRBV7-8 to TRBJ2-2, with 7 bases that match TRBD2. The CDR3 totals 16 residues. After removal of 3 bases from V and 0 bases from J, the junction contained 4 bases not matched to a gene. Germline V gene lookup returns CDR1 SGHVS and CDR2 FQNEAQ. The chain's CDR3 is CASSFPAGSNTGELFF. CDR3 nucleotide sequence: TGTGCCAGCAGCTTTCCAGCGGGATCGAACACCGGGGAGCTGTTTTTT.

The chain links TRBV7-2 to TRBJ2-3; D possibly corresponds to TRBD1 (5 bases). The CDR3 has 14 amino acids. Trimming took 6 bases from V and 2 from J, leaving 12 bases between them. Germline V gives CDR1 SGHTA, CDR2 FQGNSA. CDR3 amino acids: CASRQGLPTDTQYF. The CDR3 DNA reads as TGTGCCAGCAGGCAGGGCTTACCCACAGATACGCAGTATTTT.

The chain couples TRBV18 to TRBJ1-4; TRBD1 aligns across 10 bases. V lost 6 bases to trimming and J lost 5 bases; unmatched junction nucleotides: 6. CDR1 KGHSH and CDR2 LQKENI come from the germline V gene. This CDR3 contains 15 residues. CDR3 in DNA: TGTGCCAGCTCGCGGACAGGGGGAGTGAATGAAAAACTGTTTTTT. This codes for CASSRTGGVNEKLFF. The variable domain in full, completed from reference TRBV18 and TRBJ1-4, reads NAGVMQNPRHLVRRRGQEARLRCSPMKGHSHVYWYRQLPEEGLKFMVYLQKENIIDESGMPKERFSAEFPKEGPSILRIQQVVRGDSAAYFCASSRTGGVNEKLFFGSGTQLSVL.

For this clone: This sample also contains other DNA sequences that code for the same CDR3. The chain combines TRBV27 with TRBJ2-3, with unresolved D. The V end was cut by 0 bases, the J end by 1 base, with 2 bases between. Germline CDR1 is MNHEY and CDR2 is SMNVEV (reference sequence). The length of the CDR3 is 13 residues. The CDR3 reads CASSLSGTDTQYF. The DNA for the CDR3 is TGTGCCAGCAGTTTATCAGGCACAGATACGCAGTATTTT.

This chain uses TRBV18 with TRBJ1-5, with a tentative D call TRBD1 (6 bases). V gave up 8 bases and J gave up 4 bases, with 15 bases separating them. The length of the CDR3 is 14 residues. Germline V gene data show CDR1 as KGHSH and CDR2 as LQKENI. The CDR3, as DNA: TGTGCCAGCCATTCTGGGGGGCAAAATCAGCCCCAGCATTTT. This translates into CASHSGGQNQPQHF.

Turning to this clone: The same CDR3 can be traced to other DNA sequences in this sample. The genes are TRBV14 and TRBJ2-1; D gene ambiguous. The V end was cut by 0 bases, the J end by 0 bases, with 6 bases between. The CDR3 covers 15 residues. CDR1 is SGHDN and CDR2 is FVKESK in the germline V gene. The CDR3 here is CASSQDPSSYNEQFF. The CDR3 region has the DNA TGTGCCAGCAGCCAAGATCCGAGCTCCTACAATGAGCAGTTCTTC.

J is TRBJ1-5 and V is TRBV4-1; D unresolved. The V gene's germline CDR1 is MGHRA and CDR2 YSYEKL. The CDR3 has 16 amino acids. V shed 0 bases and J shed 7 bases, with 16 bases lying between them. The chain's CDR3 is CASSQEQSDPGQPQHF. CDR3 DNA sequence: TGCGCCAGCAGCCAAGAGCAGAGCGATCCGGGGCAGCCCCAGCATTTT.

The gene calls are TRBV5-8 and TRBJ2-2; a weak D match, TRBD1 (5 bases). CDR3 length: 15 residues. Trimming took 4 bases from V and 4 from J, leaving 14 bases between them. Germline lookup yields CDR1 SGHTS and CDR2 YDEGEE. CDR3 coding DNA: TGTGCCAGCAGCCCCCCGGAGCAGGGCACCGGGGAGCTGTTTTTT. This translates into CASSPPEQGTGELFF.

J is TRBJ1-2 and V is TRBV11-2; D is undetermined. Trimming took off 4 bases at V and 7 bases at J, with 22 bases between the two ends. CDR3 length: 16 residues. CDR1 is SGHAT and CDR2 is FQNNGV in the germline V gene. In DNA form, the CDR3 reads TGTGCCAGCAGCTCCTTAAGCAGGACTCCTAAGTTTGGCTACACCTTC. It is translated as CASSSLSRTPKFGYTF. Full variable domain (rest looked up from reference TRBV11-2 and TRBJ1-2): EAGVAQSPRYKIIEKRQSVAFWCNPISGHATLYWYQQILGQGPKLLIQFQNNGVVDDSQLPKDRFSAERLKGVDSTLKIQPAKLEDSAVYLCASSSLSRTPKFGYTFGSGTRLTVV.

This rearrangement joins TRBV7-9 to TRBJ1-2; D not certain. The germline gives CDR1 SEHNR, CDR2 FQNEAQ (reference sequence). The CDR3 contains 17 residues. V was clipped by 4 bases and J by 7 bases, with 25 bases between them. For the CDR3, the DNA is TGTGCCAGCAGCTCAGACCTAAACCGGGTCCCCATAACTGGCTACACCTTC. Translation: CASSSDLNRVPITGYTF.

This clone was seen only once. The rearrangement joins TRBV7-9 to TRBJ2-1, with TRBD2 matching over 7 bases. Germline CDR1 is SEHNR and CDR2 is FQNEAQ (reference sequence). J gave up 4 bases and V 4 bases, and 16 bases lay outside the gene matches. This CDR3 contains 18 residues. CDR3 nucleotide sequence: TGTGCCAGCAGCTACCCTACCTCTGGGAGGGGAGGTTACAATGAGCAGTTCTTC. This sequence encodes CASSYPTSGRGGYNEQFF.

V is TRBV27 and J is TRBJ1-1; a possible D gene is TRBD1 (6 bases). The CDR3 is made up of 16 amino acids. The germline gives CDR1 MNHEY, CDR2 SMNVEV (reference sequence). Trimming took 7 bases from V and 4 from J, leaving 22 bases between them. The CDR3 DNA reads TGTGCCAGCACTCTGGGGGGGGCTGGGGGAGTCACTGAAGCTTTCTTT. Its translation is CASTLGGAGGVTEAFF.

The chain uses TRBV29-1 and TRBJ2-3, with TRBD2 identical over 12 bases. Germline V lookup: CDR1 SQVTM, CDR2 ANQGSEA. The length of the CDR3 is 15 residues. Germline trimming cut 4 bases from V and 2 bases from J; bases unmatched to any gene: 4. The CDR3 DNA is TGCAGCGTTGGAGGACTAGCGGGATACACAGATACGCAGTATTTT. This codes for CSVGGLAGYTDTQYF.

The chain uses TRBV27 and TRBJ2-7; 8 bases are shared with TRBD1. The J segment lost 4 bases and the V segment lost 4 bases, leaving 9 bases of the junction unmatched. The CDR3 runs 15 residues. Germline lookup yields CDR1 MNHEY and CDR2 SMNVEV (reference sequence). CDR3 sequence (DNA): TGTGCCAGCAGTTCGAGGACAGGGATGGCGTACGAGCAGTACTTC. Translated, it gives CASSSRTGMAYEQYF.

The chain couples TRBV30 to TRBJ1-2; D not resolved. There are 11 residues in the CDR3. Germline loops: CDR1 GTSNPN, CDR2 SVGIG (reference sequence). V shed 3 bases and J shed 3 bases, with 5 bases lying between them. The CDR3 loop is CAWRRDYGYTF. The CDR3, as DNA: TGTGCCTGGAGACGGGACTATGGCTACACCTTC.

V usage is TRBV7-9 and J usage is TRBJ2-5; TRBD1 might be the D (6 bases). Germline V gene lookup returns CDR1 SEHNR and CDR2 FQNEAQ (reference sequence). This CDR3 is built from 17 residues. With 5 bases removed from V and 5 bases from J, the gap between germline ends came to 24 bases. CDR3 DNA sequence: TGTGCCAGCAGCCAGCCCCCCCGGGCAGGGGTCGGGGAGACCCAGTACTTC. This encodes CASSQPPRAGVGETQYF.

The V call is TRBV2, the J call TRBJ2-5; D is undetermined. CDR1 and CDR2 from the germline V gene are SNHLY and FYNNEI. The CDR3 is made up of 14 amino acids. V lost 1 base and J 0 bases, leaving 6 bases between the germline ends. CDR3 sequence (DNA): TGTGCCAGCAGTGAAGTAAGGAACCAAGAGACCCAGTACTTC. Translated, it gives CASSEVRNQETQYF. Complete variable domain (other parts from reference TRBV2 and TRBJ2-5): EPEVTQTPSHQVTQMGQEVILRCVPISNHLYFYWYRQILGQKVEFLVSFYNNEISEKSEIFDDQFSVERPDGSNFTLKIRSTKLEDSAMYFCASSEVRNQETQYFGPGTRLLVL.

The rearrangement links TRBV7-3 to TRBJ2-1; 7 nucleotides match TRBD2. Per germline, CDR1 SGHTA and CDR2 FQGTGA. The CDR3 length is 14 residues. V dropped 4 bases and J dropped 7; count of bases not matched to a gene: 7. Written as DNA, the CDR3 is TGTGCCAGCAGCTGGGGGAATAGCGGGAATGAGCAGTTCTTC. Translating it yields CASSWGNSGNEQFF. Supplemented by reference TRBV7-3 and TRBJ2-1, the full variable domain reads GAGVSQTPSNKVTEKGKYVELRCDPISGHTALYWYRQSLGQGPEFLIYFQGTGAADDSGLPNDRFFAVRPEGSVSTLKIQRTERGDSAVYLCASSWGNSGNEQFFGPGTRLTVL.

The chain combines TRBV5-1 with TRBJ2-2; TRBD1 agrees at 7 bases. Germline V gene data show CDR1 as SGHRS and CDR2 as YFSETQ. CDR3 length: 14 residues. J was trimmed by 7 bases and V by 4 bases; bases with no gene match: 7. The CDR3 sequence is CASSQRQGDGELFF. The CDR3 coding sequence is TGCGCCAGCAGCCAGAGACAGGGAGACGGGGAGCTGTTTTTT.

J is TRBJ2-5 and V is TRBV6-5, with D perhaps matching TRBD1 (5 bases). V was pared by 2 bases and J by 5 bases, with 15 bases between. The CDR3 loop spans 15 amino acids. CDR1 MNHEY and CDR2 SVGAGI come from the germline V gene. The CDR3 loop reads CASSYDQGLGETQYF. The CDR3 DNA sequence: TGTGCCAGCAGTTACGACCAGGGTCTAGGGGAGACCCAGTACTTC.

CDR3: CSVIILAPTYNEQFF. The DNA of the CDR3 is TGCAGCGTTATCATCCTGGCCCCGACTTACAATGAGCAGTTCTTC. V is TRBV29-1 and J is TRBJ2-1; D is uncertain. Germline CDR1 reads SQVTM; CDR2 reads ANQGSEA. Trimming stripped 5 bases from V and 4 bases from J, with 18 bases between. This CDR3 comprises 15 residues.

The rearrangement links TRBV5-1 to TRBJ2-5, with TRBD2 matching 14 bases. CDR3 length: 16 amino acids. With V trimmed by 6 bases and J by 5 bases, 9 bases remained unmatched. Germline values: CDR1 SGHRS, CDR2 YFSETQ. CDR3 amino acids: CASTLGLAGGGETQYF. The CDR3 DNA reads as TGCGCCAGCACCCTCGGACTAGCGGGAGGAGGGGAGACCCAGTACTTC.

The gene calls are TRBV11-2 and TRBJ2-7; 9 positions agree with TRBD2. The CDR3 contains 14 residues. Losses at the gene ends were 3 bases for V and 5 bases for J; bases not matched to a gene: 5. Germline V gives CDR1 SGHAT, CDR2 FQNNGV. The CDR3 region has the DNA TGTGCCAGCAGCTTTGCTAGCGGGAACCACGAGCAGTACTTC. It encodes CASSFASGNHEQYF.

The CDR3 is CATARAGYRETQYF. In DNA form, the CDR3 reads TGTGCCACCGCCCGAGCGGGATATCGAGAGACCCAGTACTTC. This rearrangement joins TRBV19 to TRBJ2-5, with 7 bases identical to TRBD2. The CDR3 sequence is 14 residues long. Germline CDR1 reads LNHDA; CDR2 reads SQIVND (reference sequence). The J segment lost 4 bases and the V segment lost 10 bases, leaving 12 bases of the junction unmatched.

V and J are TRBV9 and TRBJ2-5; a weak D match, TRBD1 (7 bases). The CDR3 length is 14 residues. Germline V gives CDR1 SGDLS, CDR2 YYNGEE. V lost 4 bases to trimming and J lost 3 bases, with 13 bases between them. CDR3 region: CASSPRDSEETQYF. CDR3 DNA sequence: TGTGCCAGCAGCCCGCGGGACAGCGAAGAGACCCAGTACTTC.

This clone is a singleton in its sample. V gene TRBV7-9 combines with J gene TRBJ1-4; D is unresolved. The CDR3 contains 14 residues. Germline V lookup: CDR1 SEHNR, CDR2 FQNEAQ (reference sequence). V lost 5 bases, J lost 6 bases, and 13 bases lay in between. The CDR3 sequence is CASSGKIQDEKLFF. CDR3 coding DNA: TGTGCCAGCAGCGGTAAGATCCAGGATGAAAAACTGTTTTTT.

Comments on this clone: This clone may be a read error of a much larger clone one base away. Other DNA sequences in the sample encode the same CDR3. The CDR3 region is CASSGNEQYF. The CDR3 DNA reads TGTGCCAGCAGTGGCAACGAGCAGTACTTC. V usage is TRBV6-1 and J usage is TRBJ2-7; the D is unclear. CDR1 MNHNS and CDR2 SASEGT come from the germline V gene. The CDR3 length is 10 residues. V lost 4 bases and J 5 bases, leaving 3 bases between the germline ends.